Each of the 10 T cell receptor beta chains below was sequenced from the same sample in a study of blood T cell repertoires in COVID-19. TCRdb's table, derived via immunoSEQ multiplex PCR, lists solely in-frame clones and lacks some. The sample yields some 180,000 clones, 75% to 85% seen once. The sequencing input was peripheral blood. These receptors all stem from a woman between 40 and 55 years old with COVID-19, enrolled during active disease.

V and J are TRBV10-3 and TRBJ2-5, with D perhaps TRBD2 (5 bases). The V gene lost 10 bases and the J gene lost 5 bases, with 14 bases spanning the gap. This CDR3 spans 12 amino acids. The V gene's germline CDR1 is ENHRY and CDR2 SYGVKD. This CDR3 is CATRGGNETQYF. CDR3 nucleotides: TGTGCCACCCGGGGTGGGAACGAGACCCAGTACTTC.

The V call is TRBV6-5, the J call TRBJ2-7; D may be TRBD1 (5 bases). The CDR3 covers 14 residues. V shed 10 bases and J shed 6 bases, with 22 bases lying between them. Germline CDR1 reads MNHEY; CDR2 reads SVGAGI. The CDR3 here is CATSPTGSRGEQYV. CDR3 in DNA: TGTGCCACCTCCCCTACAGGATCCCGAGGCGAGCAGTACGTC.

The V call is TRBV19, the J call TRBJ1-2, with D perhaps matching TRBD1 (6 bases). The CDR3 has 14 amino acids. Between the trimmed V and J ends, which lost 4 bases and 6 bases, there was a span of 15 bases. Looked up from germline, CDR1 is LNHDA and CDR2 is SQIVND (reference sequence). CDR3 protein: CASSSQGHPDGYTF. CDR3 bases: TGTGCCAGTAGTAGCCAGGGACATCCCGATGGCTACACCTTC.

This clone was seen only a few times. The V call is TRBV12-5, the J call TRBJ2-7; D gene uncertain. The CDR3 totals 14 residues. Trimming shortened V by 6 bases and J by 3 bases, and 15 bases separated the two germline ends. Germline values: CDR1 LGHNT, CDR2 FRNRAP. As DNA, the CDR3 is TGTGCTAGTGGACCGAGGCTTTCCCTCTACGAGCAGTACTTC. It is translated as CASGPRLSLYEQYF.

The gene calls are TRBV2 and TRBJ2-2; D ambiguous. Germline CDR1 reads SNHLY; CDR2 reads FYNNEI. Trimming shortened V by 7 bases and J by 6 bases, and 6 bases separated the two germline ends. This CDR3 is 11 amino acids long. The CDR3 loop is CASTASGELFF. The CDR3 DNA follows: TGTGCCAGCACCGCGTCCGGGGAGCTGTTTTTT.

This chain links TRBV19 with TRBJ2-5, with 7 bases aligning to TRBD2. The germline CDR1 and CDR2 sequences are LNHDA and SQIVND (reference sequence). V shed 3 bases and J 2 bases; nucleotides not matched to a gene: 9. The CDR3 length is 16 residues. CDR3: CASSMVGGGYQETQYF. DNA of the CDR3: TGTGCCAGTAGTATGGTGGGGGGGGGATATCAAGAGACCCAGTACTTC.

The V call is TRBV30, the J call TRBJ1-2; D is unresolved. Germline values: CDR1 GTSNPN, CDR2 SVGIG (reference sequence). Trimming removed 5 bases from V and 1 base from J, with 8 bases in between. The CDR3 loop spans 12 amino acids. CDR3 nucleotide sequence: TGTGCCTGGGAACAGCATAACTATGGCTACACCTTC. Protein: CAWEQHNYGYTF.

The rearrangement joins TRBV3-1 (or the pseudogene TRBV3-2) to TRBJ2-1; 9 bases are shared with TRBD2. The CDR3 runs to 18 residues. V lost 2 bases to trimming and J lost 2 bases; unmatched junction nucleotides: 10. Germline V gene lookup returns CDR1 LGHDT and CDR2 YNNKEL (reference sequence). The DNA for the CDR3 is TGTGCCAGCAGCCAACATCTACGGGCTAGCGGGACCTACAATGAGCAGTTCTTC. Its translation is CASSQHLRASGTYNEQFF.

The V gene is TRBV15, the J gene TRBJ2-7; tentatively, D is TRBD1 (6 bases). This CDR3 has 15 amino acids. CDR1 is LNHNV and CDR2 is YYDKDF in the germline V gene (reference sequence). Trimming pared 0 bases from V and 4 bases from J, leaving 13 bases between. CDR3 residues: CATSRDLGQLYEQYF. The CDR3 DNA sequence: TGTGCCACCAGCAGAGATCTCGGACAGTTGTACGAGCAGTACTTC.

The chain carries TRBV5-1 and TRBJ2-5; 11 bases match TRBD2. Germline lookup yields CDR1 SGHRS and CDR2 YFSETQ. There are 17 residues in the CDR3. The J segment lost 4 bases and the V segment lost 2 bases, leaving 10 bases of the junction unmatched. CDR3 loop: CASSFGLAGGRLETQYF. CDR3 nucleotides: TGCGCCAGCAGCTTTGGCCTAGCGGGAGGAAGGTTAGAGACCCAGTACTTC.